At least ten counts were recorded for the clone carrying this TCR beta chain. Its antigen remains unknown. This sample stems from a study of T-cell reconstitution after alpha-beta-depleted transplantation in children. Researchers prepared the TCRbeta library using unique molecular identifiers, the study reports. TCRdb reprocessed the PCR reads via MiXCR and lists one record per CDR3 protein. Of around 670,000 distinct CDR3 sequences listed, around 13% were seen once; the top ten hold approximately 0.8%. Points from the study as a whole: A year post-transplant, T-cell counts and diversity derived mostly from newly produced T cells. There were reportedly several hundred expanded graft clones from which alpha-beta T cells came about two months after transplant. Recipient T cells and thymic progenitors that survived were the source of the high TCRbeta diversity seen at day 60 in some patients.

Trimming removed 4 bases from V and 7 bases from J, with 8 bases in between. Per the germline V gene, CDR1 is DFQATT and CDR2 is SNEGSKA (reference sequence). The CDR3 runs 11 residues. The origin of this receptor is a girl under 10 years old with congenital amegakaryocytic thrombocytopenia, due to receive a stem cell transplant. J is TRBJ2-1 and V is TRBV20-1, with D maybe TRBD2 (5 bases). Sample: PBMCs, taken before TCRalphabeta/CD19-depleted stem cell transplant. CDR3: CSAKGGNEQFF. DNA of the CDR3: TGCAGTGCTAAGGGCGGGAATGAGCAGTTCTTC.